The clone carrying this T cell receptor (beta chain) turned up a few times. The antigen is unknown. Treatment defined: roughly 10-day PBMC culture with coronavirus spike peptide pools or control peptides (ViraFEST assay). Gathering of the CD4+ T cells, from the unexposed donor, took place before the COVID-19 pandemic (2011-2018). The ViraFEST method relied on peptide pools to expand antigen-specific T cells, followed by TCR sequencing. This sample is drawn from a study of vaccination and CD4 T cells after COVID-19. The Oncomine TCR Beta short-read assay sequenced DNA from cultured CD4+ T cells. Cultured CD4+ T cells yielded the extracted genomic DNA. TCRdb reprocessed the PCR reads via MiXCR and lists one record per CDR3 protein. The table records fewer than 10,000 distinct CDR3 sequences, around a third of them present only once. This CDR3 is 12 amino acids long. The germline CDR1 and CDR2 sequences are MNHEY and SVGEGT. The ends were cut back, 7 bases at V and 7 bases at J, with 13 bases in the middle.

V and J are TRBV6-2 or TRBV6-3 and TRBJ1-2; D call uncertain. This clonotype was sampled from a human donor in good health. Sequencing used CD4+ T cells from blood, cultured in vitro. CDR3 nucleotides: TGTGCCAGCACCCAACGGGAACTTGGCTACACCTTC. Translation: CASTQRELGYTF.